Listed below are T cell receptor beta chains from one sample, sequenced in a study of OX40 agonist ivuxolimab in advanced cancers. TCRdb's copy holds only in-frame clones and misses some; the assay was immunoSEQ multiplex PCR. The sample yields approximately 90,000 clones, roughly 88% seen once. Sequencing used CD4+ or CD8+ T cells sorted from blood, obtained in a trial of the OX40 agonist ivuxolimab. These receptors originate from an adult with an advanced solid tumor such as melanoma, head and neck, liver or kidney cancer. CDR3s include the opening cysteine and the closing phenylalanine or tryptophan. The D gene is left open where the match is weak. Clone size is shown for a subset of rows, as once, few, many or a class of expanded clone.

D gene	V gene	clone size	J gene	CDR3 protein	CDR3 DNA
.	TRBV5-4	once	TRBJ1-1	CASSLAWGSGEAFF	TGTGCCAGCAGCTTGGCCTGGGGGTCGGGTGAAGCTTTCTTT
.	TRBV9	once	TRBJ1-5	CASSRDSNQPQHF	TGTGCCAGCAGCAGGGATAGCAATCAGCCCCAGCATTTT
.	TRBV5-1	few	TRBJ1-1	CASSRGQTTGMGNTEAFF	TGCGCCAGCAGCCGAGGACAGACCACAGGGATGGGGAACACTGAAGCTTTCTTT
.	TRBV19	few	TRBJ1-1	CASSNTGANTEAFF	TGTGCCAGTAGTAATACCGGGGCCAACACTGAAGCTTTCTTT
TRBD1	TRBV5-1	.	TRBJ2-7	CASSSTGATYEQYF	TGCGCCAGCAGTAGTACAGGGGCGACCTACGAGCAGTACTTC
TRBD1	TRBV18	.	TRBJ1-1	CASSPQGADTEAFF	TGTGCCAGCTCACCACAGGGGGCGGACACTGAAGCTTTCTTT
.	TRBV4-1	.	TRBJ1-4	CASSQEDTIPELFF	TGCGCCAGCAGCCAAGAGGACACTATTCCAGAACTGTTTTTT
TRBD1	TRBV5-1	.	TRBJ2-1	CASSLVAGQGNEQFF	TGCGCCAGCAGCTTGGTGGCGGGACAGGGGAATGAGCAGTTCTTC
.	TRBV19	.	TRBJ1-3	CASSIKGVGNTIYF	TGTGCCAGTAGTATAAAGGGGGTAGGAAACACCATATATTTT
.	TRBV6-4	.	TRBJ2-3	CASSDSGTRLGTQYF	TGTGCCAGCAGTGACTCCGGGACCCGACTCGGTACGCAGTATTTT
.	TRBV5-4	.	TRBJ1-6	CASSLVRDWNSPLHF	TGTGCCAGCAGCTTGGTCAGGGACTGGAATTCACCCCTCCACTTT
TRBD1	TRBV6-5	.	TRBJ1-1	CASRNGQVNTEAFF	TGTGCCAGCAGAAACGGACAGGTGAACACTGAAGCTTTCTTT
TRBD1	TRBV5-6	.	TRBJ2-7	CASSLLGQGARYEQYF	TGTGCCAGCAGCTTACTCGGACAGGGGGCGCGGTACGAGCAGTACTTC
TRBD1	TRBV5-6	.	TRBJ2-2	CASSPDRGYFAGELFF	TGTGCCAGCAGCCCGGACAGGGGATATTTTGCCGGGGAGCTGTTTTTT
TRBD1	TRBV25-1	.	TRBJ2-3	CASSPPRQGVSDTQYF	TGTGCCAGCAGTCCCCCCCGACAGGGAGTCTCAGATACGCAGTATTTT
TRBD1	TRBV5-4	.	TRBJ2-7	CASSSLDRGRLNEQYF	TGTGCCAGCAGCTCCCTCGACAGGGGGCGCTTGAACGAGCAGTACTTC
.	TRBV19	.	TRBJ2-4	CASSIVASLAKNIQYF	TGTGCCAGTAGTATTGTTGCATCCTTAGCCAAAAACATTCAGTACTTC
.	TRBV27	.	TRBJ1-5	CASREGNQPQHF	TGTGCCAGCAGGGAAGGCAATCAGCCCCAGCATTTT
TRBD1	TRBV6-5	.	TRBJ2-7	CASRPTGGWEQYF	TGTGCCAGCAGACCGACAGGGGGTTGGGAGCAGTACTTC
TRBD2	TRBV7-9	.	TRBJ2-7	CASSFGRGGPYEQYF	TGTGCCAGCAGCTTCGGGAGGGGAGGTCCCTACGAGCAGTACTTC
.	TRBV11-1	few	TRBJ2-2	CASSLAETHTGELFF	TGTGCCAGCAGCTTAGCGGAGACCCACACCGGGGAGCTGTTTTTT
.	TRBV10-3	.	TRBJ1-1	CAISAGGGLAEAFF	TGTGCCATCAGTGCCGGAGGTGGATTGGCTGAAGCTTTCTTT
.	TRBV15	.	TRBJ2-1	CATSRDLGGAEQFF	TGTGCCACCAGCAGAGATTTAGGGGGAGCTGAGCAGTTCTTC
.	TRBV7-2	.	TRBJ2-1	CASRSGDRPYNEQFF	TGTGCCAGCAGGTCCGGAGACAGGCCTTACAATGAGCAGTTCTTC
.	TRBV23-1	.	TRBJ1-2	CASSQSHRTF	TGCGCCAGCAGTCAATCGCACAGAACCTTC
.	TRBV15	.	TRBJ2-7	CATSTDGYEQYF	TGTGCCACCAGCACTGACGGATACGAGCAGTACTTC
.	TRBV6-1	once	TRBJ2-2	CASSSRAPGELFF	TGTGCCAGCAGCAGCCGGGCCCCCGGGGAGCTGTTTTTT
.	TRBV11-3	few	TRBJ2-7	CASSLGTKGEQYF	TGTGCCAGCAGCTTAGGGACTAAAGGGGAGCAGTACTTC
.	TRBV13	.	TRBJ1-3	CASSLEVGNSGNTIYF	TGTGCCAGCAGCCTAGAGGTCGGGAACTCTGGAAACACCATATATTTT
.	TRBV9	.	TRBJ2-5	CASSQRTTLMGTQYF	TGTGCCAGCAGCCAAAGGACGACCCTAATGGGAACCCAGTACTTC
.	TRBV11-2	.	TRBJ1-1	CASSSPLRDTEAFF	TGTGCCAGCAGCTCCCCCCTGCGGGACACTGAAGCTTTCTTT
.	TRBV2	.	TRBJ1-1	CASSWFQLNTEAFF	TGTGCCAGCAGTTGGTTCCAGTTAAACACTGAAGCTTTCTTT
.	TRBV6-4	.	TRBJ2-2	CASRWQTNTGELFF	TGTGCCAGCAGATGGCAGACGAACACCGGGGAGCTGTTTTTT
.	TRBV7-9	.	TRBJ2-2	CASARPRDTGELFF	TGTGCCAGCGCCAGACCGAGGGACACCGGGGAGCTGTTTTTT
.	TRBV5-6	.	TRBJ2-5	CASSLWAGSLGTQYF	TGTGCCAGCAGCTTGTGGGCGGGCTCCCTCGGGACCCAGTACTTC
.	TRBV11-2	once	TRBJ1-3	CASSFRRNSGNTIYF	TGTGCCAGCAGCTTTCGGCGGAACTCTGGAAACACCATATATTTT
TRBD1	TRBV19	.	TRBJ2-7	CASSITQGYEQYF	TGTGCCAGTAGTATCACACAGGGGTACGAGCAGTACTTC
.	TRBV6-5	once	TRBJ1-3	CASSYGSVVSGNTIYF	TGTGCCAGCAGTTACGGGTCTGTGGTCTCTGGAAACACCATATATTTT
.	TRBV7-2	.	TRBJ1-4	CASSLAGGLSEKLFF	TGTGCCAGCAGCTTAGCGGGGGGCCTGAGTGAAAAACTGTTTTTT
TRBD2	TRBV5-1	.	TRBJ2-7	CASSRGVYEQYF	TGCGCCAGCAGCCGGGGGGTCTACGAGCAGTACTTC
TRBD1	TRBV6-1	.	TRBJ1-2	CASSEGQGDGNTF	TGTGCCAGCAGTGAAGGACAGGGTGATGGCAACACCTTC
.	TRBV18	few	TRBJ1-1	CASSPKTVNTEAFF	TGTGCCAGCTCACCAAAGACGGTGAACACTGAAGCTTTCTTT
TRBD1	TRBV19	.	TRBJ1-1	CATTQGAFTEAFF	TGTGCCACTACCCAGGGGGCTTTCACTGAAGCTTTCTTT
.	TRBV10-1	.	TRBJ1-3	CASSSAPRQNTSGNTIYF	TGCGCCAGCAGTTCTGCCCCCCGACAGAATACCTCTGGAAACACCATATATTTT
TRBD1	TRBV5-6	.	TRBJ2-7	CASKLTWTGLYEQYF	TGTGCCAGCAAACTCACCTGGACAGGGCTCTACGAGCAGTACTTC
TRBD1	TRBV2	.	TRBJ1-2	CASSRDRGDYGYTF	TGTGCCAGCAGCCGGGACAGGGGGGACTATGGCTACACCTTC
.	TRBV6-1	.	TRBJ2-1	CASSVKGLSEQFF	TGTGCCAGCAGTGTAAAGGGTTTGAGTGAGCAGTTCTTC
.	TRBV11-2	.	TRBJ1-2	CASSLGLRSGYTF	TGTGCCAGCAGCTTAGGCCTTAGAAGCGGCTACACCTTC
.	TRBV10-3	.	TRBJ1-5	CAISGQGAGQPQHF	TGTGCCATCAGTGGTCAGGGCGCGGGGCAGCCCCAGCATTTT
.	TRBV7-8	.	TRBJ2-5	CASSILGETQYF	TGTGCCAGCAGCATCCTTGGGGAGACCCAGTACTTC
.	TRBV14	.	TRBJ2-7	CASSQGSGLGAYEQYF	TGTGCCAGCAGCCAAGGTTCGGGCCTAGGAGCCTACGAGCAGTACTTC
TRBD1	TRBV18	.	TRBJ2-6	CASSGRTGPSFGSGANVLTF	TGTGCCAGCTCAGGTAGGACAGGCCCGTCGTTTGGTTCTGGGGCCAACGTCCTGACTTTC
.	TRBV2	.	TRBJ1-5	CASGDYSNQPQHF	TGTGCTAGCGGAGACTATAGCAATCAGCCCCAGCATTTT
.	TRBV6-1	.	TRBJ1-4	CASSEQSWGGGEKLFF	TGTGCCAGCAGTGAACAGAGTTGGGGAGGCGGCGAAAAACTGTTTTTT
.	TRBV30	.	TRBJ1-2	CAWMSRGYTF	TGTGCCTGGATGTCGAGGGGCTACACCTTC
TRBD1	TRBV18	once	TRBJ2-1	CASSPVQGATNEQFF	TGTGCCAGCTCACCAGTCCAGGGGGCAACCAATGAGCAGTTCTTC
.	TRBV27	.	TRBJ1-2	CASSPQYRVLGYTF	TGTGCCAGCAGTCCGCAGTACAGGGTTTTGGGCTACACCTTC
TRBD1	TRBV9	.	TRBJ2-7	CASSVQTGAYEQYF	TGTGCCAGCAGCGTACAGACAGGGGCGTACGAGCAGTACTTC
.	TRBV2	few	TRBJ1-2	CASQRLKGYTF	TGTGCCAGCCAGCGACTGAAGGGCTACACCTTC